Listed below are T cell receptor beta chains from one sample, sequenced in a study of OX40 agonist ivuxolimab in advanced cancers. Repertoires were generated with immunoSEQ multiplex PCR, while TCRdb's copy carries only in-frame clones and drops some. The table includes about 110,000 clones, 90% detected once. This material consisted of CD4+ or CD8+ T cells sorted from blood, taken in a trial of the OX40 agonist ivuxolimab. These receptors originate from an adult with an advanced solid tumor such as melanoma, head and neck, liver or kidney cancer. Each CDR3 is given with its conserved first and last residue. Each record gives: J gene, D gene, clone size, V gene, CDR3 DNA, CDR3 protein. D genes are given only for firm matches. Only some rows state a clone size, as once, few, many or a class for expanded clones.

TRBJ2-7	TRBD1	-	TRBV18	TGTGCCAGCTCCCTCCGGGACAGACTTAACGAGCAGTACTTC	CASSLRDRLNEQYF
TRBJ1-3	TRBD1	-	TRBV5-1	TGCGCCAGCAGCTCTGACAGGGTAGCTGGAAACACCATATATTTT	CASSSDRVAGNTIYF
TRBJ2-2	TRBD2	-	TRBV7-2	TGTGCCAGCAGCCAGACCGGGGGGGTTAACACCGGGGAGCTGTTTTTT	CASSQTGGVNTGELFF
TRBJ2-3	-	-	TRBV5-1	TGCGCCAGCAACCCACAGAGCGCAGATACGCAGTATTTT	CASNPQSADTQYF
TRBJ2-7	TRBD2	-	TRBV5-6	TGTGCCAGCAGGTCCGGGACTATGTCCTACGAGCAGTACTTC	CASRSGTMSYEQYF
TRBJ2-3	TRBD2	-	TRBV28	TGTGCCAGCAGAGCCCCGGCAGCGGGGCACACAGATACGCAGTATTTT	CASRAPAAGHTDTQYF
TRBJ2-2	TRBD1	once	TRBV7-9	TGTGCCAGCAGCTTAGACCCGGGACAGGGGACCGGGGAGCTGTTTTTT	CASSLDPGQGTGELFF
TRBJ1-1	-	-	TRBV28	TGTGCCAGCAGTTTGTCCGGACGGTGGGCTGAAGCTTTCTTT	CASSLSGRWAEAFF
TRBJ1-2	-	-	TRBV5-5	TGTGCCAGCAGCTTGGATCCTCGGGACCCACCTCAGCGGGGCTACACCTTC	CASSLDPRDPPQRGYTF
TRBJ2-1	TRBD2	-	TRBV19	TGTGCCAGTAGTCCTACCGGGACTAGCTTAGACAATGAGCAGTTCTTC	CASSPTGTSLDNEQFF
TRBJ1-5	-	-	TRBV6-1	TGTGCCAGCAGTGAAGGGTTTAGGGGTTATAGCAATCAGCCCCAGCATTTT	CASSEGFRGYSNQPQHF
TRBJ1-2	-	-	TRBV9	TGTGCCAGCAGCTCCGCACGGGGCTACACCTTC	CASSSARGYTF
TRBJ1-2	TRBD1	-	TRBV28	TGTGCCAGCAGAGGACAGGGGGAGGGAGGCTACACCTTC	CASRGQGEGGYTF
TRBJ1-2	-	few	TRBV6-1	TGTGCCAGCAGTGGACGCAGGGGCTATGGCTACACCTTC	CASSGRRGYGYTF
TRBJ2-3	-	-	TRBV9	TGTGCCAGCAGCGTGACTACTAGCACAGATACGCAGTATTTT	CASSVTTSTDTQYF
TRBJ1-5	-	once	TRBV10-3	TGTGCCATCAGTGAGTCGAGCAGAGGCAATCAGCCCCAGCATTTT	CAISESSRGNQPQHF
TRBJ1-5	-	-	TRBV6-5	TGTGCCAGCAGCCTACAGTATAGCAATCAGCCCCAGCATTTT	CASSLQYSNQPQHF
TRBJ1-2	-	once	TRBV2	TGTGCCAGCACTAATCTGGGGGCGGGGGCGATTGGCTACACCTTC	CASTNLGAGAIGYTF
TRBJ2-5	TRBD2	once	TRBV6-6	TGTGCCAGCAGCTTTTCCGGGGGGGAGACCCAGTACTTC	CASSFSGGETQYF
TRBJ1-2	-	-	TRBV28	TGTGCCAGCAGTTTAAGTGGGGGTTATGGCTACACCTTC	CASSLSGGYGYTF
TRBJ1-2	TRBD1	-	TRBV30	TGTGCCTTTCCCGGGACAGGGCTCTATGGCTACACCTTC	CAFPGTGLYGYTF
TRBJ2-7	-	once	TRBV28	TGTGCCAGCAGTCTGCGTTGGGGCTCCTACGAGCAGTACTTC	CASSLRWGSYEQYF
TRBJ2-7	-	many	TRBV6-5	TGTGCCAGCAGTTACTCGGGCCTCACCTACGAGCAGTACTTC	CASSYSGLTYEQYF
TRBJ1-2	TRBD1	once	TRBV25-1	TGTGCCAGCAGTGACCCGGGACAGGGCCTCTCTGCTAACTATGGCTACACCTTC	CASSDPGQGLSANYGYTF
TRBJ2-5	-	-	TRBV7-9	TGTGCCAGCAGCCTCGGGGGTCGGGAGACCCAGTACTTC	CASSLGGRETQYF
TRBJ2-3	-	-	TRBV6-6	TGTGCCAGCAGTTACTCGAAGGCGGGGGATACGCAGTATTTT	CASSYSKAGDTQYF
TRBJ1-3	-	-	TRBV6-5	TGTGCCAGCAGAAACTCTGGAAACACCATATATTTT	CASRNSGNTIYF
TRBJ2-7	-	few	TRBV5-1	TGCGCCAGCAGCGACGGGGAATACGAGCAGTACTTC	CASSDGEYEQYF
TRBJ2-5	TRBD1	-	TRBV7-3	TGTGCCAGCAGCTCGGGACAGCGAGAGACCCAGTACTTC	CASSSGQRETQYF
TRBJ1-4	-	-	TRBV30	TGTGCCGGGCGGGATCAGGAAAAACTGTTTTTT	CAGRDQEKLFF
TRBJ1-5	-	-	TRBV28	TGTGCCAGCAGTGTTGATAGCAATCAGCCCCAGCATTTT	CASSVDSNQPQHF
TRBJ1-6	-	-	TRBV6-5	TGTGCCAGCAGTTACGAGCGCTCTCCCCTCCACTTT	CASSYERSPLHF
TRBJ1-6	-	-	TRBV30	TGTGCCTGGAGTGTTGGGGGGCCCTATAATTCACCCCTCCACTTT	CAWSVGGPYNSPLHF
TRBJ2-5	TRBD2	-	TRBV5-1	TGCGCCAGCAGCGATCTCGGGGGGGCTCATGAGACCCAGTACTTC	CASSDLGGAHETQYF
TRBJ1-1	-	-	TRBV18	TGTGCCAGCTCACCGCGTCAGGACAACACTGAAGCTTTCTTT	CASSPRQDNTEAFF